This record looks at one T cell receptor (beta chain) sequence and its context. Its antigen is unidentified. This table comes from immunoSEQ multiplex PCR, and its TCRdb copy is limited to in-frame clones, with some not included. The table has approximately 23,000 clones, roughly 90% seen once. V lost 8 bases, J lost 6 bases, and 17 bases lay in between. This CDR3 is 13 amino acids long. Germline V gene sequence: CDR1 MNHEY, CDR2 SVGAGI. The data were obtained in a study of T cells in localized non-small cell lung cancer. Study-level points and caveats: A median of about 52 clones ranked among the top 100 in tumor appeared in adjacent lung. Among blood samples, higher T cell density accompanied longer overall survival. Of the tissues analyzed, uninvolved adjacent lung showed maximal T cell clonality, greater than tumor.

Sequencing was performed on PBMCs, taken before any cancer treatment. This receptor was taken from a man between 40 and 70 years old with stage II lung adenocarcinoma. This chain links TRBV6-5 with TRBJ2-7; TRBD1 is a possible D gene (5 bases). This CDR3 reads CASGSQGLGEQYF. The CDR3 DNA is TGTGCCAGCGGTAGCCAGGGATTAGGCGAGCAGTACTTC.